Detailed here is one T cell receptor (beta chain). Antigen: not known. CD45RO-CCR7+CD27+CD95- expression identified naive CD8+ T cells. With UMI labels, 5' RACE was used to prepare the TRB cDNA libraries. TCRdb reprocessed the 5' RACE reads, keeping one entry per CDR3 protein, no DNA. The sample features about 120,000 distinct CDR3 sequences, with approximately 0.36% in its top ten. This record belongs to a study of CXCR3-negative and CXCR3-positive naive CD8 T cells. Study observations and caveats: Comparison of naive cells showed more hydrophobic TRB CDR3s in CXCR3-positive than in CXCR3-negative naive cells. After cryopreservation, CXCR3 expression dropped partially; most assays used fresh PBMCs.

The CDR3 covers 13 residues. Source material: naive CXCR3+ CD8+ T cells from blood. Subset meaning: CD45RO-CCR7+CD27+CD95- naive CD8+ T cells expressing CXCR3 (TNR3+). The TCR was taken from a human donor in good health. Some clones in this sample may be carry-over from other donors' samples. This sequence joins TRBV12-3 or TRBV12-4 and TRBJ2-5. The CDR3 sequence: CASSLVSQETQYF.